This T cell receptor (beta chain) came from a study of shared clonotypes between healthy human individuals. Study details: Three plates were used per donor for CD4 naive, three for CD4 memory, two for CD8 naive and one for CD8 memory. General observations from the study: Roughly 5% of naive CD4 clonotypes were common to a few donors.

The naive CD8 subset, CD45RO-negative cells positively selected for CCR7, excluded terminally differentiated effector memory CD45RA+ cells. As concerns this clone: The antigen is undetermined.

After removal of 1 base from V and 5 bases from J, the junction contained 4 bases not matched to a gene. The CDR3 is 16 residues long. Per germline, CDR1 WSHSY and CDR2 SAAADI. Clones were read by immunoSEQ multiplex PCR, and TCRdb kept only the in-frame ones, dropping some. The sample shows about 2 million clones, around 96% of them seen only once. The receptor was derived from a man aged 18 to 30 in good health. This chain connects TRBV10-2 to TRBJ1-6, with 8 positions matching TRBD1. Source material: naive CD8+ T cells sorted from blood. The CDR3, as DNA: TGCGCCAGCAGTGAGTTCGGACAGGGTGATAATTCACCCCTCCACTTT. Translation gives CASSEFGQGDNSPLHF.